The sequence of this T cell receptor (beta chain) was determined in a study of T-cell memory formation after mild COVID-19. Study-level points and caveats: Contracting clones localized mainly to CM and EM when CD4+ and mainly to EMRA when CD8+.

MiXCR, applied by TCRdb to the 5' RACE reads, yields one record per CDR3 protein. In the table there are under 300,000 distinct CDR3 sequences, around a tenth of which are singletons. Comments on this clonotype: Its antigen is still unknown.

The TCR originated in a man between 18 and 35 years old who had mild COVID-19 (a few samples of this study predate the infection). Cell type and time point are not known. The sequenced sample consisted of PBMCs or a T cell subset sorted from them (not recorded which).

The CDR3 is CASSLSPGPGGYGYTF. The DNA for the CDR3 is TGTGCCAGCAGCTTAAGCCCGGGCCCAGGAGGGTATGGCTACACCTTC. This chain connects TRBV7-3 to TRBJ1-2, with D unresolved. The V and J ends lost 1 base and 5 bases respectively, with 17 bases between them. CDR1 and CDR2 from the germline V gene are SGHTA and FQGTGA. CDR3 size: 16 residues.